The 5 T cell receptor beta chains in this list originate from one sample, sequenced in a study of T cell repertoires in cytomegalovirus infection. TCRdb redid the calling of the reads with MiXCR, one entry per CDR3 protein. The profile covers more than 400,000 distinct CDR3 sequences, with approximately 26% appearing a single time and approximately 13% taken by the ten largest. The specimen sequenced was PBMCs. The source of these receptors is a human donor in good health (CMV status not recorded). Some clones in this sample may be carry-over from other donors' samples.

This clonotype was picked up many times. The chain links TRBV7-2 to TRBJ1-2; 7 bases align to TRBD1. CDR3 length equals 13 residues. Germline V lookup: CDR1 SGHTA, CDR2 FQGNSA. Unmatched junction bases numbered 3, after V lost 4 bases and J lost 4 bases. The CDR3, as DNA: TGTGCCAGCAGCTCGGGACAGCGCTATGGCTACACCTTC. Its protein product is CASSSGQRYGYTF.

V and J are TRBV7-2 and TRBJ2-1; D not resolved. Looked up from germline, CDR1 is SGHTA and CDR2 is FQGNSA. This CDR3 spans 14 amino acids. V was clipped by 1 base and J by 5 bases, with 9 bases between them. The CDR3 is CASSLVQVNNEQFF. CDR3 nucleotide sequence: TGTGCCAGCAGCTTAGTCCAGGTCAACAATGAGCAGTTCTTC.

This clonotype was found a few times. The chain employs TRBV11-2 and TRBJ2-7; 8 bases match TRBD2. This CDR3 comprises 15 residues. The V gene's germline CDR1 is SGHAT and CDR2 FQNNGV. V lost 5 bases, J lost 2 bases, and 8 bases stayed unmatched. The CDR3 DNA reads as TGTGCCAGCAGCCCAAATAGCGGGGCCGCCTACGAGCAGTACGTC. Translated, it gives CASSPNSGAAYEQYV.

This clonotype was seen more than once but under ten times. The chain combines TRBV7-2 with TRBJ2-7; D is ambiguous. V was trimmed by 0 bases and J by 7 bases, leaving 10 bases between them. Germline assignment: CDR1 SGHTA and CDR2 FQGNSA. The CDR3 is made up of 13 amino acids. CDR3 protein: CASSLAGLMEQYF. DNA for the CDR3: TGTGCCAGCAGCTTAGCGGGTTTAATGGAGCAGTACTTC.

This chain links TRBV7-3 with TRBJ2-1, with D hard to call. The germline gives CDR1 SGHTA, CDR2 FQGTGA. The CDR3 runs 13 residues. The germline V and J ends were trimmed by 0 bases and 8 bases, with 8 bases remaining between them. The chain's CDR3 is CASSLTQKDEQFF. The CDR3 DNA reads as TGTGCCAGCAGCTTAACCCAGAAGGATGAGCAGTTCTTC.